The entry below gives a single T cell receptor (beta chain) sequence along with its context. Its cognate antigen has yet to be identified. Qualities for individual bases were not recorded, and no much larger clone is one base off. Library preparation used the immunoSEQ multiplex PCR assay. TCRdb retrieved this table from immuneACCESS and kept in-frame rearrangements only. Not all clones are present; in checked studies, unresolved V genes account for under half, and no reason is known for the remainder. This sample is represented by about 68,000 clones; 90% of them were singletons. The ten largest make up around 1.4% of the sample. This sample is drawn from a study of T cell changes during pregnancy in multiple sclerosis (dated 2019 in TCRdb). About the investigation overall: In women with multiple sclerosis, the researchers looked at how the T cell repertoire shifted as pregnancy progressed.

The receptor comes from a female donor with multiple sclerosis, enrolled in a pregnancy study. Here the sequenced sample was peripheral blood, taken in the third trimester of pregnancy.

The CDR3: CASSPGSYEQYF. The DNA is TGCGCCAGCAGTCCGGGCTCCTACGAGCAGTACTTC. The V gene is TRBV5-1 and the J gene is TRBJ2-7; the D gene cannot be named for sure. The junction carries 6 bases between V and J, which are trimmed by 5 bases and 0 bases respectively. The germline V gene sets CDR1 to SGHRS and CDR2 to YFSETQ. There are 12 amino acids in the CDR3, from cysteine to phenylalanine inclusive. Of all the DNA, just the CDR3 is kept, 36 bases in frame from base 1.